The source of this TCR beta chain is a study of shared T cell receptors in the human thymus. Germline values: CDR1 LNHNV, CDR2 YYDKDF (reference sequence). CDR3 length: 14 residues. With 5 bases removed from V and 2 bases from J, the gap between germline ends came to 10 bases. Data came from immunoSEQ multiplex PCR; TCRdb stores just in-frame clones and leaves some out. Of hundreds of thousands of clones listed, roughly 85% are singletons. These sequences were also reported in another study, on human thymus T cells.

This chain connects TRBV15 to TRBJ1-5; D unresolved. This TCR derives from a girl in the first two years of life with a congenital heart defect. The specimen was thymocytes. The DNA for the CDR3 is TGTGCCACCAGCCCCTCCTCGGGCAATCAGCCCCAGCATTTT. Its protein product is CATSPSSGNQPQHF.